Presented here are 8 T cell receptor beta chains from one specimen sequenced in a study of cytomegalovirus exposure and HLA in healthy donors. Profiled with immunoSEQ multiplex PCR; TCRdb holds only in-frame clones, not every one. The sample contains some 250,000 clones, 90% of which appear only once. Sequencing input: PBMCs. These receptors all come from a woman under 30 in good health and CMV-seronegative.

The chain recombines TRBV30 with TRBJ2-7; the D gene is possibly TRBD2 (5 bases). CDR3 length: 15 residues. Trimming cost V 1 base and J 2 bases, with 15 bases left between them. CDR1 and CDR2 (germline): GTSNPN, SVGIG (reference sequence). The CDR3 here is CAWSAPGLLTYEQYF. CDR3 DNA: TGTGCCTGGAGTGCCCCAGGACTCCTTACCTACGAGCAGTACTTC. Full variable domain (remainder filled in from reference TRBV30 and TRBJ2-7): SQTIHQWPATLVQPVGSPLSLECTVEGTSNPNLYWYRQAAGRGLQLLFYSVGIGQISSEVPQNLSASRPQDRQFILSSKKLLLSDSGFYLCAWSAPGLLTYEQYFGPGTRLTVT.

This clone was detected only once. The chain's CDR3 is CASSRVGGTEPTQYF. In DNA form, the CDR3 reads TGTGCCAGCAGTAGAGTTGGTGGGACAGAACCAACGCAGTATTTT. This sequence joins TRBV6-1 and TRBJ2-3; 7 nucleotides line up with TRBD1. Germline loops: CDR1 MNHNS, CDR2 SASEGT. This CDR3 contains 15 residues. The trim removed 5 bases at V and 9 bases at J, leaving 14 bases unmatched.

This chain connects TRBV7-9 to TRBJ1-1, with a tentative D call TRBD1 (5 bases). V lost 3 bases and J 3 bases, leaving 8 bases between the germline ends. The CDR3 contains 13 residues. CDR1 is SEHNR and CDR2 is FQNEAQ in the germline V gene (reference sequence). CDR3 sequence (DNA): TGTGCCAGCAGCTTGGCGGGGCACACTGAAGCTTTCTTT. Its protein product is CASSLAGHTEAFF.

This sequence joins TRBV6-1 and TRBJ2-3; 8 bases are a match to TRBD2. The germline CDR1 and CDR2 sequences are MNHNS and SASEGT. The CDR3 runs 19 residues. After removal of 3 bases from V and 0 bases from J, the junction contained 14 bases not matched to a gene. CDR3 sequence reads: CASSDPRTSGTTSTDTQYF. CDR3 bases: TGTGCCAGCAGTGACCCACGAACTAGCGGTACTACTAGCACAGATACGCAGTATTTT.

The rearrangement links TRBV9 to TRBJ1-1; D is perhaps TRBD1 (6 bases). Germline V gene lookup returns CDR1 SGDLS and CDR2 YYNGEE. The ends were cut back, 1 base at V and 0 bases at J, with 10 bases in the middle. This CDR3 comprises 15 residues. This CDR3 reads CASSVMGAMNTEAFF. CDR3 nucleotide sequence: TGTGCCAGCAGCGTAATGGGGGCGATGAACACTGAAGCTTTCTTT.

CDR3 sequence: CSVRSGTGDRSYEQYF. The CDR3 DNA follows: TGCAGCGTCAGATCCGGGACAGGGGATCGATCCTACGAGCAGTACTTC. The chain has TRBV29-1 and TRBJ2-7, with 10 bases lining up with TRBD1. The CDR3 loop spans 16 amino acids. The ends lost 6 bases at V and 1 base at J; junction bases unmatched: 12. Germline CDR1 is SQVTM and CDR2 is ANQGSEA.

This clone was seen once. J is TRBJ2-2 and V is TRBV4-1; D unclear. The germline gives CDR1 MGHRA, CDR2 YSYEKL. The CDR3 extends over 15 amino acids. V was cut by 4 bases and J by 1 base, with 10 bases left in between. CDR3: CASSLTEQNTGELFF. The CDR3 DNA sequence: TGCGCCAGCAGCCTTACCGAACAGAACACCGGGGAGCTGTTTTTT.

The rearrangement links TRBV18 to TRBJ1-1; 7 nucleotides agree with TRBD1. Germline CDR1 reads KGHSH; CDR2 reads LQKENI. The CDR3 is 14 amino acids. V gave up 5 bases and J gave up 3 bases; unmatched junction bases: 6. This CDR3 reads CASSSNRGDTEAFF. The CDR3 region has the DNA TGTGCCAGCTCATCAAACAGGGGAGACACTGAAGCTTTCTTT. The full variable domain, its missing parts supplied by reference TRBV18 and TRBJ1-1, is NAGVMQNPRHLVRRRGQEARLRCSPMKGHSHVYWYRQLPEEGLKFMVYLQKENIIDESGMPKERFSAEFPKEGPSILRIQQVVRGDSAAYFCASSSNRGDTEAFFGQGTRLTVV.